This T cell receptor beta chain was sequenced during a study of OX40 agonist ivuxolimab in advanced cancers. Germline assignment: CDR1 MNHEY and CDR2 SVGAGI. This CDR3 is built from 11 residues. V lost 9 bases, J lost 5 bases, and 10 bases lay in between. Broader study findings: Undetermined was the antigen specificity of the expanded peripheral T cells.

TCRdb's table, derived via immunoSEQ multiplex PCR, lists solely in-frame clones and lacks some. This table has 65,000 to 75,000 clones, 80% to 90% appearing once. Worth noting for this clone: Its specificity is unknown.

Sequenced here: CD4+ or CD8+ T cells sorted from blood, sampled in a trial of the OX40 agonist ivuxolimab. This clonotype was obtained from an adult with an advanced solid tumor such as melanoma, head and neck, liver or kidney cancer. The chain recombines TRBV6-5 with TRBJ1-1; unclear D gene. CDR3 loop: CASVGQTEAFF. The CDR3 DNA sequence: TGTGCCAGTGTCGGGCAGACTGAAGCTTTCTTT.